This T cell receptor (beta chain) was observed in a study of shared clonotypes between healthy human individuals. Memory CD4+ cells were the fraction left after CD45RA+ naive selection. About this clone: Its antigen is still unknown.

Notes on the study in general: Of the naive CD4 clonotypes, roughly 5% were shared across four donors. Non-shared clonotypes were found to have lower generation probabilities than the clonotypes that were shared by all four of the sorted-subset donors.

Original methodology: ImmunoSEQ supplied junction-only sequences lacking quality scores, so filtering was different. The protocol was immunoSEQ multiplex PCR, while the TCRdb copy is restricted to in-frame clones and leaves out a portion. V and J calls and clone size are those listed in that table; D and trimming were worked out from the DNA. The profile shows about 2.4 million clones, roughly 93% of them singletons. Germline V gene sequence: CDR1 SGDLS, CDR2 YYNGEE. The CDR3 runs 14 residues. Trimming at V came to 4 bases and at J to 5 bases, leaving 5 bases not matched to a gene. V gene TRBV9 combines with J gene TRBJ2-3; 9 bases align to TRBD1. The receptor comes from a young man in good health. Some clones in this sample may be carry-over from other donors' samples. Sequenced input: naive CD4+ T cells from PBMCs. The subset here: CD45RA+ positively selected. CDR3 nucleotides: TGTGCCAGCAGCCGGGACAGGGTAAAAGATACGCAGTATTTT. It is translated as CASSRDRVKDTQYF.